The sequence of this T cell receptor beta chain was determined in a study of graft-versus-host responses after intestinal transplantation. Background on the study: Anti-thymocyte globulin induction, then tacrolimus and steroids for around 3 years, went to all recipients.

Study findings and constraints: Among circulating GvH clones, peak levels were associated with early post-transplant declines in HvG clones. The authors found GvH clones in recipient marrow, some appearing first in ileum or blood.

Libraries were prepared by immunoSEQ multiplex PCR; TCRdb keeps only in-frame clonotypes and omits some of them. The table has approximately 120,000 clones, 85% to 95% seen once. Germline loops: CDR1 MNHEY, CDR2 SVGAGI. V was trimmed by 0 bases and J by 7 bases, leaving 7 bases between them. The CDR3 totals 13 residues. With regard to this clone: The antigen is undetermined.

The receptor was derived from a human donor who received an intestinal transplant. Sequenced here: unstimulated CD4+ T cells sorted from spleen or lymph node cells, sampled before intestinal transplant. The chain has TRBV6-5 and TRBJ2-1, with D maybe TRBD1 (5 bases). The CDR3: CASSYSYRNEQFF. In DNA form, the CDR3 reads TGTGCCAGCAGTTACTCGTACAGGAATGAGCAGTTCTTC.